This T cell receptor beta chain comes out of a study of shared clonotypes between healthy human individuals. The wider study: The study used three CD4 naive, three CD4 memory, two CD8 naive and one CD8 memory plate per donor. The study's findings and limits: Larger estimated richness was generally seen in naive subsets than in memory subsets. Despite large depth, rarefaction showed incomplete sorted-subset sequencing.

V was cut by 6 bases and J by 2 bases, with 20 bases left in between. From germline, CDR1 is SEHNR and CDR2 FQNEAQ (reference sequence). This CDR3 has 18 residues. Naivety among CD8 cells was defined by CD45RO negativity and positive CCR7 selection, thereby excluding terminally differentiated effector memory CD45RA+ cells. Points on this clone: No antigen is known for it.

Assay used: immunoSEQ multiplex PCR; TCRdb lists only in-frame clones, some missing. Of millions of clones listed, about 95% are singletons. The gene calls are TRBV7-9 and TRBJ2-6, with D possibly being TRBD2 (5 bases). The sequencing input was naive CD8+ T cells sorted from blood. This TCR came from a man in his late teens or twenties in good health. CDR3: CASSDPIGDYAGANVLTF. The CDR3 DNA reads TGTGCCAGCAGTGACCCGATCGGGGATTATGCTGGGGCCAACGTCCTGACTTTC.